One T cell receptor (beta chain) is described in this entry. Its specificity is unknown. The sample originates from a study of T-cell memory formation after mild COVID-19. Study as a whole: The TCR clusters were mostly specific to one donor. Study-level points and caveats: Some SARS-CoV-2-responding clones were already detected in memory before infection.

5'RACE with constant-segment primers built TCRalpha and TCRbeta cDNA libraries with UMIs. TCRdb re-called the 5' RACE reads through MiXCR, storing one row per CDR3 protein. The sample records a few hundred thousand distinct CDR3 sequences, approximately 23% being singletons. The germline V gene encodes CDR1 LNHDA and CDR2 SQIVND (reference sequence). V was clipped by 6 bases and J by 8 bases; unmatched bases: 10. The CDR3 is made up of 15 amino acids. The chain employs TRBV19 and TRBJ2-1; 10 bases match TRBD2. The TCR originated in an adult woman who had mild COVID-19 (a few samples of this study predate the infection). Cell type and time point are not known. The material sequenced was PBMCs or a T cell subset sorted from them (not recorded which). This CDR3 is CASRYLAGAGDEQFF. The CDR3 nucleotides are TGTGCCAGTAGGTACCTAGCGGGGGCCGGGGATGAGCAGTTCTTC.